What follows are 18 T cell receptor beta chains derived from one specimen sequenced in a study of monozygotic twins with inflammatory bowel disease. TCRdb reanalyzed the 5' RACE reads, giving one entry per CDR3 protein sequence and no DNA. This listing includes approximately 330,000 distinct CDR3 sequences. The sample consisted of blood. These receptors all stem from a human donor with ulcerative colitis or Crohn's disease, or a healthy co-twin of an affected twin (not recorded which).

The rearrangement uses TRBV5-5 and TRBJ2-2; absent DNA, TCRdb's TRBD1 call cannot be checked. This CDR3 comprises 15 residues. Germline V CDR1 and CDR2: SGHKS, YYEKEE (reference sequence). Here the CDR3 reads CASSFLDRSAGELFF.

The chain uses TRBV30 and TRBJ1-5. Looked up from germline, CDR1 is GTSNPN and CDR2 is SVGIG (reference sequence). This CDR3 has 11 amino acids. The CDR3 protein is CAWSVGGPQHF. The full variable domain, its missing parts supplied by reference TRBV30 and TRBJ1-5, is SQTIHQWPATLVQPVGSPLSLECTVEGTSNPNLYWYRQAAGRGLQLLFYSVGIGQISSEVPQNLSASRPQDRQFILSSKKLLLSDSGFYLCAWSVGGPQHFGDGTRLSIL.

The CDR3 here is CASSPTGQNNQPQHF. The V call is TRBV12-3 or TRBV12-4, the J call TRBJ1-5; TCRdb's D call, TRBD1, is unchecked because there is no DNA. CDR3 length: 15 amino acids.

The V gene is TRBV10-3, the J gene TRBJ2-7; TCRdb selects TRBD1, and the lack of DNA leaves this call unchecked. Germline assignment: CDR1 ENHRY and CDR2 SYGVKD. The CDR3 covers 13 residues. The CDR3 protein is CAISTTGSYEQYF.

The rearrangement joins TRBV20-1 to TRBJ2-4; TCRdb gives TRBD2 as the D gene, but with no DNA this cannot be confirmed. CDR1 DFQATT and CDR2 SNEGSKA come from the germline V gene (reference sequence). The CDR3 covers 16 residues. CDR3 amino acids: CSALAEASPAKNIQYF.

The chain combines TRBV28 with TRBJ2-1; TCRdb designates TRBD2, a call that cannot be tested without DNA. The CDR3 contains 15 residues. Germline assignment: CDR1 MDHEN and CDR2 SYDVKM. The CDR3 sequence: CASSLTLAGAYEQFF.

The rearrangement joins TRBV29-1 to TRBJ1-2. Germline-derived CDR1 and CDR2 are SQVTM and ANQGSEA. The CDR3 runs to 13 residues. The CDR3 here is CSVDPAFSYGYTF.

This chain links TRBV19 with TRBJ1-5; TCRdb's D gene call, TRBD1, goes unchecked for lack of DNA. This CDR3 has 17 residues. Per the germline V gene, CDR1 is LNHDA and CDR2 is SQIVND (reference sequence). The chain's CDR3 is CASSTRDSSVGNQPQHF. The full variable domain, its missing parts supplied by reference TRBV19 and TRBJ1-5, is DGGITQSPKYLFRKEGQNVTLSCEQNLNHDAMYWYRQDPGQGLRLIYYSQIVNDFQKGDIAEGYSVSREKKESFPLTVTSAQKNPTAFYLCASSTRDSSVGNQPQHFGDGTRLSIL.

The rearrangement uses TRBV5-1 and TRBJ2-3; without DNA, the TCRdb call of TRBD1 cannot be checked. There are 12 residues in the CDR3. CDR1 is SGHRS and CDR2 is YFSETQ in the germline V gene. The CDR3 region is CASSFEGRTQYF.

The V gene is TRBV6-2 or TRBV6-3, the J gene TRBJ2-3; TCRdb calls TRBD1, which cannot be checked without DNA. CDR3 length: 14 residues. CDR1 is MNHEY, CDR2 SVGEGT, per germline. CDR3 residues: CASSPGPITDTQYF.

V gene TRBV7-2 combines with J gene TRBJ2-5; the D call of TRBD1 rests on TCRdb alone, since no DNA is present to check it. The CDR3 covers 15 residues. Germline CDR1 SGHTA, CDR2 FQGNSA. The chain's CDR3 is CASSRSGAYQETQYF.

This sequence joins TRBV19 and TRBJ2-2; TCRdb's D call of TRBD1 is untestable without DNA. The CDR3 totals 15 residues. CDR1 LNHDA and CDR2 SQIVND come from the germline V gene (reference sequence). The chain's CDR3 is CASSIGTGGPGELFF.

The CDR3 loop is CAWSVSLDRSSYEQYF. V usage is TRBV30 and J usage is TRBJ2-7. The CDR3 contains 16 residues. CDR1 GTSNPN and CDR2 SVGIG come from the germline V gene (reference sequence).

The V gene is TRBV24-1, the J gene TRBJ2-5; TCRdb's assignment of TRBD1 cannot be checked, as there is no DNA. From germline, CDR1 is KGHDR and CDR2 SFDVKD. The CDR3 length is 19 residues. The CDR3 sequence is CATSDHANPGGYRQETQYF.

This chain uses TRBV30 with TRBJ1-5; TCRdb gives TRBD1 as the D gene, but with no DNA this cannot be confirmed. The V gene's germline CDR1 is GTSNPN and CDR2 SVGIG (reference sequence). This CDR3 spans 16 amino acids. The CDR3 loop is CAWSVAGRVTNQPQHF.

The CDR3 loop is CASGRGPGPYEQYF. This sequence joins TRBV12-3 or TRBV12-4 and TRBJ2-7; TCRdb outputs TRBD1, but without DNA this stays unchecked. The CDR3 spans 14 residues.

V is TRBV27 and J is TRBJ1-2; no DNA is available, so the TRBD1 call from TCRdb remains unchecked. This CDR3 has 12 residues. CDR1 and CDR2 (germline): MNHEY, SMNVEV (reference sequence). The CDR3 protein is CASMGDHYGYTF.

The chain is built from TRBV7-9 and TRBJ1-5; TCRdb selects TRBD1, and the lack of DNA leaves this call unchecked. The CDR3 has 17 amino acids. Germline V gene sequence: CDR1 SEHNR, CDR2 FQNEAQ (reference sequence). CDR3 protein: CASSLAVDRLSNQPQHF.